This T cell receptor beta chain was captured in a study of blood T cell repertoires in COVID-19. Germline V lookup: CDR1 MNHNY, CDR2 SVGAGI (reference sequence). Trimming at V came to 4 bases and at J to 4 bases, leaving 6 bases not matched to a gene. The CDR3 totals 15 residues. Assay used: immunoSEQ multiplex PCR; TCRdb lists only in-frame clones, some missing. Among 45,000 to 60,000 clones listed, 86% were seen once. This chain uses TRBV6-6 with TRBJ1-4; 7 bases agree with TRBD1. Material for sequencing was peripheral blood. The receptor's source is a man aged 60 to 75 with acute or convalescent COVID-19. For the CDR3, the DNA is TGTGCCAGCAGTTTACGGACAGGCCATAATGAAAAACTGTTTTTT. Translating it yields CASSLRTGHNEKLFF.